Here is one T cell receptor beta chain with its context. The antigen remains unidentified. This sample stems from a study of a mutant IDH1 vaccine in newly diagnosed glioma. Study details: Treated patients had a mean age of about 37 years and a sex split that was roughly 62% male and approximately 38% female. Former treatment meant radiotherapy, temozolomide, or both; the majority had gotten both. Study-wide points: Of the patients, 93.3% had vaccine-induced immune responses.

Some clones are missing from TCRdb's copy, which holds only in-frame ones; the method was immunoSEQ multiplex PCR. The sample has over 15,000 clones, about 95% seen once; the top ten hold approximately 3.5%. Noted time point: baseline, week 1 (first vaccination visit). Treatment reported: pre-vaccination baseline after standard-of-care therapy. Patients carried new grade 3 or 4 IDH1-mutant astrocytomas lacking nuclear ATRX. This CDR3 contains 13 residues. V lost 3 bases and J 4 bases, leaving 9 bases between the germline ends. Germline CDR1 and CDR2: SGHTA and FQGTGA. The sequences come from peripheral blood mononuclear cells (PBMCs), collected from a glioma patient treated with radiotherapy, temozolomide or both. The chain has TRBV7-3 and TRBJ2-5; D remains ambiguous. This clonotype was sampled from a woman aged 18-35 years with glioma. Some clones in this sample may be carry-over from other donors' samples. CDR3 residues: CASSLNWGETQYF. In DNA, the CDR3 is TGTGCCAGCAGCTTGAATTGGGGAGAGACCCAGTACTTC.